These 12 T cell receptor beta chains share one sample of origin, sequenced in a study of vaccination and CD4 T cells after COVID-19. These receptors' targets are unknown. Researchers used the Oncomine TCR Beta short-read assay to sequence DNA from cultured CD4+ T cells. Each CDR3 protein gets one entry after TCRdb re-called the PCR reads with MiXCR. This sample has under 20,000 distinct CDR3 sequences, with approximately 40% found just once. As for treatment: roughly 11-day PBMC culture with coronavirus spike peptide pools or control peptides (ViraFEST assay). The sequenced sample was CD4+ T cells from blood, cultured in vitro, obtained after SARS-CoV-2 vaccination. All receptors derive from a human donor who had recovered from COVID-19.

The J gene is TRBJ1-2, the V gene TRBV5-1; D gene ambiguous. V dropped 4 bases and J dropped 0 bases, with 16 bases sitting between them. Germline V gene lookup returns CDR1 SGHRS and CDR2 YFSETQ. This CDR3 spans 16 amino acids. The CDR3 here is CASSPDSGRANYGYTF. For the CDR3, the DNA is TGCGCCAGCAGCCCTGATTCCGGGCGGGCTAACTATGGCTACACCTTC.

The rearrangement joins TRBV7-2 to TRBJ2-1, with 7 bases lining up with TRBD1. The CDR3 has 15 amino acids. The junction had 6 bases not matched to a gene; V was cut back by 1 base and J by 6 bases. Germline V CDR1 and CDR2: SGHTA, FQGNSA. CDR3 loop: CASSLVPAGGNEQFF. DNA for the CDR3: TGTGCCAGCAGCTTAGTCCCGGCAGGGGGCAATGAGCAGTTCTTC.

The chain is built from TRBV6-1 and TRBJ2-7; 8 nucleotides line up with TRBD1. The ends lost 6 bases at V and 2 bases at J; junction bases unmatched: 6. The CDR3 totals 14 residues. Germline-derived CDR1 and CDR2 are MNHNS and SASEGT. CDR3 DNA: TGTGCCAGCAGGAAAGCAGGGGGCCCCTACGAGCAGTACTTC. Its translation: CASRKAGGPYEQYF.

The chain uses TRBV5-4 and TRBJ2-2; D gene unclear. The V gene lost 5 bases and the J gene lost 1 base, with 12 bases spanning the gap. The CDR3 spans 15 residues. CDR1 is SGHNT, CDR2 YYREEE, per germline (reference sequence). The CDR3 DNA is TGTGCCAGCAGTATCGACCCTCGGAACACCGGGGAGCTGTTTTTT. Translating gives CASSIDPRNTGELFF.

The rearrangement joins TRBV5-4 to TRBJ1-2; maybe TRBD1 (6 bases). Trimming removed 4 bases at V and 6 bases at J, with 16 bases between. Germline lookup yields CDR1 SGHNT and CDR2 YYREEE (reference sequence). This CDR3 spans 14 amino acids. CDR3 sequence: CASSREQGTNGYTF. Written as DNA, the CDR3 is TGTGCCAGCAGCCGAGAACAGGGAACGAATGGCTACACCTTC.

This clonotype has more than one count but fewer than ten. Relative to the germline gene, one junction end is altered; a read error may explain this. The rearrangement uses TRBV15 and TRBJ2-2; 8 bases match TRBD1. CDR3 size: 14 residues. CDR1 is LNHNV and CDR2 is YYDKDF in the germline V gene (reference sequence). The CDR3 here is CASRTGMNTGELFF. The CDR3 bases are TGTGCCTCCAGGACAGGGATGAACACCGGGGAGCTGTTTTTT. The full variable domain, its missing parts supplied by reference TRBV15 and TRBJ2-2, is DAMVIQNPRYQVTQFGKPVTLSCSQTLNHNVMYWYQQKSSQAPKLLFHYYDKDFNNEADTPDNFQSRRPNTSFCFLDIRSPGLGDTAMYLCASRTGMNTGELFFGEGSRLTVL.

The rearrangement uses TRBV6-1 and TRBJ2-1; 8 positions agree with TRBD1. CDR1 MNHNS and CDR2 SASEGT come from the germline V gene. The V and J ends lost 9 bases and 6 bases, in that order; junction bases with no gene match: 10. The CDR3 extends over 14 amino acids. The CDR3, as DNA: TGTGCCAGTTCACAGGGGGATGGGGTCAATGAGCAGTTCTTC. Protein: CASSQGDGVNEQFF.

The chain has TRBV7-2 and TRBJ1-5; 10 nucleotides match TRBD1. This CDR3 spans 15 amino acids. Looked up from germline, CDR1 is SGHTA and CDR2 is FQGNSA. With 4 bases clipped from V and 3 bases from J, the junction kept 3 bases outside the gene matches. This CDR3 is CASSSGTGVNQPQHF. CDR3 nucleotide sequence: TGTGCCAGCAGCTCCGGGACAGGGGTCAATCAGCCCCAGCATTTT.

V gene TRBV19 combines with J gene TRBJ1-1; D gene unclear. Germline V CDR1 and CDR2: LNHDA, SQIVND (reference sequence). The ends were cut back, 3 bases at V and 1 base at J, with 12 bases in the middle. The CDR3 has 15 residues. The CDR3, as DNA: TGTGCCAGTAGTATCGATGGCTCCAGGAACACTGAAGCTTTCTTT. Amino acids: CASSIDGSRNTEAFF. The variable domain in full, with the rest retrieved from reference TRBV19 and TRBJ1-1, is DGGITQSPKYLFRKEGQNVTLSCEQNLNHDAMYWYRQDPGQGLRLIYYSQIVNDFQKGDIAEGYSVSREKKESFPLTVTSAQKNPTAFYLCASSIDGSRNTEAFFGQGTRLTVV.

This chain links TRBV2 with TRBJ2-1; 7 bases match TRBD1. CDR3 length: 13 residues. Losses at the gene ends were 7 bases for V and 4 bases for J; bases not matched to a gene: 4. The germline gives CDR1 SNHLY, CDR2 FYNNEI. The CDR3 sequence: CASTWGQYNEQFF. The CDR3, as DNA: TGTGCCAGCACCTGGGGACAGTACAATGAGCAGTTCTTC.

For the CDR3, the DNA is TGTGCCAGCAGCTTAAGTGAAGTGGCTGCCCACAGTGGCTACACCTTC. Protein sequence: CASSLSEVAAHSGYTF. This chain uses TRBV7-8 with TRBJ1-2; D is unclear. Per germline, CDR1 SGHVS and CDR2 FQNEAQ. The V gene lost 2 bases and the J gene lost 7 bases, with 20 bases spanning the gap. The CDR3 loop spans 16 amino acids.

In DNA form, the CDR3 reads TGTGCCAGCAGCCAAGCGGGAGGCCCCACCGGGGAGCTGTTTTTT. As protein: CASSQAGGPTGELFF. The chain has TRBV14 and TRBJ2-2, with 7 bases lining up with TRBD2. The length of the CDR3 is 15 residues. Germline assignment: CDR1 SGHDN and CDR2 FVKESK. Unmatched junction bases numbered 3, after V lost 1 base and J lost 4 bases.